This TCR beta chain appears in the sequencing data of a study of cytomegalovirus exposure and HLA in healthy donors. Use of 60 Vbeta and 13 Jbeta primers characterized the PCR. Repertoires were generated with immunoSEQ multiplex PCR, while TCRdb's copy carries only in-frame clones and drops some. The sample has about 210,000 clones; 75% to 85% are singletons. Remarks on this clone: Its antigen is not identified.

Whole-study findings and limits: Roughly uniform depth of sequencing across donors was assumed in presence/absence analyses. Upon later analysis, HLA-associated TCR beta chains proved more clonally expanded than other, equally common chains.

This TCR derives from a woman aged 25-40 years in good health and CMV-seropositive. The sequencing input was PBMCs.

CDR3 nucleotide sequence: TGTGCCAGCTCGACCGAGGGACAGGGGAGGAATGAAAAACTGTTTTTT. Translation: CASSTEGQGRNEKLFF. The V and J genes are TRBV18 and TRBJ1-4; 10 positions match TRBD1. CDR3 length: 16 residues. Germline CDR1 KGHSH, CDR2 LQKENI. With V trimmed by 6 bases and J by 5 bases, 9 bases remained unmatched.